Listed below are T cell receptor beta chains from one sample, sequenced in a study of regulatory T cells in long-lasting Graves disease. TCRdb independently ran MiXCR on the multiplex PCR reads; one entry per CDR3 protein. The table lists a few hundred thousand distinct CDR3 sequences, about a quarter of them singletons. Sequences were derived from peripheral blood mononuclear cells (PBMCs), sampled when the disease was refractory, from a patient treated with antithyroid drugs. These TCRs come from a female donor with Graves disease. Both conserved end residues are part of each CDR3. D genes are given only for firm matches. Size values are once, few and many counts, or a class for expanded clones, and some rows have none.

v_gene: TRBV30; d_gene: -; abundance: many; j_gene: TRBJ1-2; CDR3aa: CALTVGAYGYTF; CDR3nt: TGTGCCCTCACGGTGGGGGCGTATGGCTACACCTTC
v_gene: TRBV30; d_gene: -; abundance: -; j_gene: TRBJ2-7; CDR3aa: CAWSVPGARGSYEQYF; CDR3nt: TGTGCCTGGAGTGTACCCGGGGCCAGGGGTTCCTACGAGCAGTACTTC
v_gene: TRBV20-1; d_gene: TRBD2; abundance: few; j_gene: TRBJ2-7; CDR3aa: CSANTGTSARYEQYF; CDR3nt: TGCAGTGCTAACACCGGGACTAGCGCCCGGTACGAGCAGTACTTC
v_gene: TRBV5-1; d_gene: -; abundance: -; j_gene: TRBJ1-1; CDR3aa: CASRPSGLMKNTEAFF; CDR3nt: TGCGCCAGCAGACCAAGTGGGTTGATGAAGAACACTGAAGCTTTCTTT
v_gene: TRBV2; d_gene: TRBD2; abundance: -; j_gene: TRBJ2-2; CDR3aa: CASRSTSGANTGELFF; CDR3nt: TGTGCCAGCAGATCCACTAGCGGGGCGAACACCGGGGAGCTGTTTTTT
v_gene: TRBV29-1; d_gene: -; abundance: few; j_gene: TRBJ1-2; CDR3aa: CSVDMGNKGNFAGYTF; CDR3nt: TGCAGCGTTGATATGGGTAACAAGGGGAATTTTGCTGGCTACACCTTC
v_gene: TRBV7-2; d_gene: -; abundance: -; j_gene: TRBJ1-1; CDR3aa: CASSRLHTEAFF; CDR3nt: TGTGCCAGCAGCCGACTACACACTGAAGCTTTCTTT
v_gene: TRBV7-9; d_gene: -; abundance: few; j_gene: TRBJ2-7; CDR3aa: CASSEGGWGEQYF; CDR3nt: TGTGCCAGCAGCGAGGGGGGGTGGGGAGAGCAGTACTTC
v_gene: TRBV20-1; d_gene: -; abundance: few; j_gene: TRBJ1-5; CDR3aa: CSARDRAVRGGVQPQHF; CDR3nt: TGCAGTGCTAGAGATAGAGCGGTCAGGGGTGGAGTTCAGCCCCAGCATTTT
v_gene: TRBV20-1; d_gene: TRBD2; abundance: -; j_gene: TRBJ2-7; CDR3aa: CSARDYGTSPSEQYF; CDR3nt: TGCAGTGCTAGAGATTACGGGACTAGTCCCAGCGAGCAGTACTTC
v_gene: TRBV20-1; d_gene: TRBD1; abundance: few; j_gene: TRBJ2-7; CDR3aa: CSARDPGQGLYEQYF; CDR3nt: TGCAGTGCTAGGGACCCGGGACAGGGACTCTACGAGCAGTACTTC
v_gene: TRBV6-2/TRBV6-3; d_gene: -; abundance: -; j_gene: TRBJ1-5; CDR3aa: CASRDGDQPQHF; CDR3nt: TGTGCCAGCAGGGACGGGGATCAGCCCCAGCATTTT
v_gene: TRBV19; d_gene: -; abundance: -; j_gene: TRBJ2-6; CDR3aa: CASSLQTSGANVLTF; CDR3nt: TGTGCCAGTAGTCTCCAGACGTCAGGGGCCAACGTCCTGACTTTC
v_gene: TRBV19; d_gene: TRBD2; abundance: -; j_gene: TRBJ2-2; CDR3aa: CASSGGGRPGELFF; CDR3nt: TGTGCCAGTAGCGGGGGGGGGCGACCCGGGGAGCTGTTTTTT
v_gene: TRBV6-1; d_gene: TRBD1; abundance: once; j_gene: TRBJ2-7; CDR3aa: CASRRTGVYEQYF; CDR3nt: TGTGCCAGCAGACGGACAGGGGTGTACGAGCAGTACTTC
v_gene: TRBV30; d_gene: TRBD2; abundance: -; j_gene: TRBJ2-1; CDR3aa: CAWSVLGGRANYNEQFF; CDR3nt: TGTGCCTGGAGTGTTCTTGGCGGGAGGGCCAACTACAATGAGCAGTTCTTC
v_gene: TRBV20-1; d_gene: TRBD1; abundance: -; j_gene: TRBJ2-4; CDR3aa: CSARRTGNKNIQYF; CDR3nt: TGCAGTGCCAGACGGACAGGGAACAAAAACATTCAGTACTTC
v_gene: TRBV29-1; d_gene: TRBD2; abundance: -; j_gene: TRBJ2-7; CDR3aa: CSVELSVAGGPGEQYF; CDR3nt: TGCAGCGTTGAACTGTCGGTAGCGGGAGGGCCTGGAGAGCAGTACTTC
v_gene: TRBV2; d_gene: TRBD2; abundance: -; j_gene: TRBJ2-7; CDR3aa: CASSEQSSGRLHEQYF; CDR3nt: TGTGCCAGCAGTGAACAGTCTAGCGGGAGACTCCACGAGCAGTACTTC
v_gene: TRBV2; d_gene: TRBD2; abundance: many; j_gene: TRBJ2-5; CDR3aa: CASSESGGRGETQYF; CDR3nt: TGTGCCAGCAGTGAGAGCGGCGGGAGAGGAGAGACCCAGTACTTC
v_gene: TRBV11-2; d_gene: -; abundance: -; j_gene: TRBJ1-2; CDR3aa: CASSRSTEYVHTF; CDR3nt: TGTGCCAGCAGCCGATCGACGGAGTATGTTCACACCTTC
v_gene: TRBV7-2; d_gene: TRBD2; abundance: few; j_gene: TRBJ2-1; CDR3aa: CASSPLAGGLGQFF; CDR3nt: TGTGCCAGCAGCCCACTAGCGGGAGGGTTGGGGCAGTTCTTC
v_gene: TRBV18; d_gene: -; abundance: -; j_gene: TRBJ2-4; CDR3aa: CASALAKNIQYF; CDR3nt: TGTGCCAGCGCCCTTGCCAAAAACATTCAGTACTTC
v_gene: TRBV5-5; d_gene: -; abundance: -; j_gene: TRBJ1-2; CDR3aa: CASSFRGFGANYGYTF; CDR3nt: TGTGCCAGCAGCTTTCGGGGCTTTGGAGCTAACTATGGCTACACCTTC
v_gene: TRBV24-1; d_gene: TRBD1; abundance: many; j_gene: TRBJ1-4; CDR3aa: CATSESDRGKLFF; CDR3nt: TGTGCCACCAGTGAATCGGACAGGGGAAAACTGTTTTTT
v_gene: TRBV24-1; d_gene: -; abundance: -; j_gene: TRBJ2-1; CDR3aa: CATSGGYNEQFF; CDR3nt: TGTGCCACCAGTGGCGGTTACAATGAGCAGTTCTTC
v_gene: TRBV2; d_gene: -; abundance: many; j_gene: TRBJ2-7; CDR3aa: CASSEQGLYEQYF; CDR3nt: TGTGCCAGCAGTGAACAGGGGTTATACGAGCAGTACTTC
v_gene: TRBV7-9; d_gene: -; abundance: -; j_gene: TRBJ2-2; CDR3aa: CASSLGTTRNTGELFF; CDR3nt: TGTGCCAGCAGCTTAGGCACTACTAGAAACACCGGGGAGCTGTTTTTT
v_gene: TRBV19; d_gene: -; abundance: few; j_gene: TRBJ1-1; CDR3aa: CASIRWDPTEAFF; CDR3nt: TGTGCCAGTATCCGGTGGGATCCGACTGAAGCTTTCTTT